The TCR beta chain described here comes from a study of radiotherapy plus CTLA-4 blockade in lung cancer. Study findings and constraints: Following radiotherapy plus ipilimumab, tumor-derived TCR clones expanded in the blood.

About this clone: Its matching antigen is unknown.

The CDR3 length is 14 residues. V lost 6 bases to trimming and J lost 5 bases; unmatched junction nucleotides: 10. Germline assignment: CDR1 LGHNT and CDR2 FRNRAP. Generated by immunoSEQ multiplex PCR, the TCRdb table keeps only in-frame clones and is missing some. The sample comprises about 77,000 clones, just under 75% of which are singletons, and more than 7.5% rests with the top ten. Those patients who had chemo-refractory metastatic non-small-cell lung cancer were given focal radiation along with CTLA-4 blockade through ipilimumab. This receptor was obtained from a human donor with non-small cell lung cancer whose response to radiotherapy plus ipilimumab could not be evaluated. The chain combines TRBV12-5 with TRBJ2-7; 7 bases are shared with TRBD1. Sequenced material: peripheral blood, taken from a patient treated with radiotherapy plus ipilimumab. The CDR3 DNA is TGTGCTAGTGGCCCACGAGGGACAGCCCACGAGCAGTACTTC. This sequence encodes CASGPRGTAHEQYF.